Given below is one TCR beta chain in context. Relative to the germline gene, one junction end is altered; a read error may explain this. The data were obtained in a study of tumor-infiltrating lymphocytes in primary liver carcinoma. Whole-study context: These patients were men and women whose ages were 30 to 69 years.

The germline V gene encodes CDR1 SGHNT and CDR2 YENEEA. The CDR3 sequence is 17 residues long. A constant-region primer primed TCR beta cDNA synthesis from 500 to 550 ng of total RNA. Employing slightly modified ARM-PCR, three nested multiplex PCR rounds were run, and these gave rise to the TCR beta libraries. Amplification in the first two PCR rounds was performed using TRBV1-TRBV30 forward primers and a C-beta reverse primer for 9 to 11 cycles each. TCRdb redid the calling of the multiplex PCR reads with MiXCR, one entry per CDR3 protein. This sample has fewer than 150,000 distinct CDR3 sequences, with roughly three fifths found just once. It was from around 20-30 mg of unsorted bulk tissue that RNA and DNA were co-extracted. Samples came from superior, inferior, lateral poles and tumor centre.

This TCR came from a woman aged 55-69 years with primary liver carcinoma and hepatitis B virus infection. Sequenced: liver tumor tissue from sampling region 1. Subset specified: tumor region T1, superior pole. The chain is built from TRBV11-3 and TRBJ2-1, with D possibly matching TRBD2 (7 bases). As DNA, the CDR3 is TGTGCCAACAGCTCCCGGGGGGCGCCGACCATGGACAATGAGCAGTTCTTC. Translation: CANSSRGAPTMDNEQFF.